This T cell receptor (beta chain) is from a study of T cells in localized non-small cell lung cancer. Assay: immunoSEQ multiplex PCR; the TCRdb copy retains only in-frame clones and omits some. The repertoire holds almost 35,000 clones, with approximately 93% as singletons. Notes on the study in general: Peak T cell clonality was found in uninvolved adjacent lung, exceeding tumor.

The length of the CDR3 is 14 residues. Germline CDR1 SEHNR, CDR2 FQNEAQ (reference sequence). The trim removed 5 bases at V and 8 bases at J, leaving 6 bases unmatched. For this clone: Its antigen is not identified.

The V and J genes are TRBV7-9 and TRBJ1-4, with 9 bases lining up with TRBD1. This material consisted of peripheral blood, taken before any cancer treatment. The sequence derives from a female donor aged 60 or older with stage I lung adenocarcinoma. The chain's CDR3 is CASSRGQGGEKLFF. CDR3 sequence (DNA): TGTGCCAGCAGCCGGGGACAGGGAGGGGAAAAACTGTTTTTT.